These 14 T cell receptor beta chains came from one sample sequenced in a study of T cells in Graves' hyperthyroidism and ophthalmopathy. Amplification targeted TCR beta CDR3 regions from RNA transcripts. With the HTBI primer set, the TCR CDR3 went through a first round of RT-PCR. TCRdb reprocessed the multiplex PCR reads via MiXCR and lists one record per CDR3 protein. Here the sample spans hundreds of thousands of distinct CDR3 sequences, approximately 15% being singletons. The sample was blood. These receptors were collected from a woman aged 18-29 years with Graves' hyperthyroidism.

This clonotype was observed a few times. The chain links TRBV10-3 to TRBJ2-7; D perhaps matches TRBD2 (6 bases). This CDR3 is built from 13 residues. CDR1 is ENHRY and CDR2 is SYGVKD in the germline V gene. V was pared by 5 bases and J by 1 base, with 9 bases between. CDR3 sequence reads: CAISHSGSYEQYF. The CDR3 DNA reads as TGTGCCATCAGTCATAGCGGTTCCTACGAGCAGTACTTC.

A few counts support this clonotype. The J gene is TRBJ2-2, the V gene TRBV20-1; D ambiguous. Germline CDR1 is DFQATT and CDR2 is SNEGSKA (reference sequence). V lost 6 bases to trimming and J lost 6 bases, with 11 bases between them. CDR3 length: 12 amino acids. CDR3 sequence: CSARRGSGELFF. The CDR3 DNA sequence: TGCAGTGCCCGGCGTGGCTCCGGGGAGCTGTTTTTT.

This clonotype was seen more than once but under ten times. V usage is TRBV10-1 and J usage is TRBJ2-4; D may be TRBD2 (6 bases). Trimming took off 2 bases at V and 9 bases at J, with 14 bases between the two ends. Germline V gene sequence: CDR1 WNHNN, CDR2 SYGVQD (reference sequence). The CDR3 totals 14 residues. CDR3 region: CASSEVPEGGIQYF. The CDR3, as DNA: TGCGCCAGCAGTGAGGTCCCGGAGGGCGGCATTCAGTACTTC.

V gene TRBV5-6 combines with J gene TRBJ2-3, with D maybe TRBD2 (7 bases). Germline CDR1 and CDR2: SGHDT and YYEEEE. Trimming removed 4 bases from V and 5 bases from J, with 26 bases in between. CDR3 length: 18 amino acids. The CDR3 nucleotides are TGTGCCAGCAGCCCCATTGCGGGGGCAACCCCGGATGGAGATACGCAGTATTTT. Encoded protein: CASSPIAGATPDGDTQYF.

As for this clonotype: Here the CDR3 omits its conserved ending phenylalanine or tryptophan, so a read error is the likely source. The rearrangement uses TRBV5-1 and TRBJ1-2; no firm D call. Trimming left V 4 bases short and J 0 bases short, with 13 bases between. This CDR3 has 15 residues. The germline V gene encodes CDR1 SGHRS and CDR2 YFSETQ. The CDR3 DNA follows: TGCGCCAGCAGCCGAGGGCAGACCGCTAACTATGGCTACACCTCT. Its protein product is CASSRGQTANYGYTS.

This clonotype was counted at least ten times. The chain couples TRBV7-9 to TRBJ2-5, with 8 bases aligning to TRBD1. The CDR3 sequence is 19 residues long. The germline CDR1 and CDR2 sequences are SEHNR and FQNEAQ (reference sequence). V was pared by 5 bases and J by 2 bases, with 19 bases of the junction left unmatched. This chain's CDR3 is CASSARGVLTRQGQETQYF. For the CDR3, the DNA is TGTGCCAGCAGCGCGCGGGGCGTCCTTACTCGACAGGGGCAAGAGACCCAGTACTTC. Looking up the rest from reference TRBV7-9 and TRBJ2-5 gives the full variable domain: DTGVSQNPRHKITKRGQNVTFRCDPISEHNRLYWYRQTLGQGPEFLTYFQNEAQLEKSRLLSDRFSAERPKGSFSTLEIQRTEQGDSAMYLCASSARGVLTRQGQETQYFGPGTRLLVL.

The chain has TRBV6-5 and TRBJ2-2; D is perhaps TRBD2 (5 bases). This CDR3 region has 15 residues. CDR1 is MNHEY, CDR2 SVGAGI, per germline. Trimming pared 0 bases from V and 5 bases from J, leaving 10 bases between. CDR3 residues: CASSYSLDWTGELFF. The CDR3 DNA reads TGTGCCAGCAGTTACTCTCTGGACTGGACCGGGGAGCTGTTTTTT.

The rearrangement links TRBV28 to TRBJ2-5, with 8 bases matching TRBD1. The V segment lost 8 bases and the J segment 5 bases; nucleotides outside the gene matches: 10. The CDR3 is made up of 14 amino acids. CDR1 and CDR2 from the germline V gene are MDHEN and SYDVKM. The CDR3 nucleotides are TGTGCCAGCCAATCGGCAGGGGGCTTTGAGACCCAGTACTTC. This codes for CASQSAGGFETQYF. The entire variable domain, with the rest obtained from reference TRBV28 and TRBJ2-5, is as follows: DVKVTQSSRYLVKRTGEKVFLECVQDMDHENMFWYRQDPGLGLRLIYFSYDVKMKEKGDIPEGYSVSREKKERFSLILESASTNQTSMYLCASQSAGGFETQYFGPGTRLLVL.

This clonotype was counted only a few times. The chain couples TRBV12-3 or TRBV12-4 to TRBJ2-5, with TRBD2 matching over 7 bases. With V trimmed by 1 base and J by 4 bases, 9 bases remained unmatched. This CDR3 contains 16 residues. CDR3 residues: CASSLGVGGYRETQYF. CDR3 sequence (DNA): TGTGCCAGCAGTTTAGGGGTGGGAGGGTACCGAGAGACCCAGTACTTC.

The CDR3 sequence is CASSLRFAEQYF. CDR3 in DNA: TGTGCCAGCAGTTTGCGGTTCGCCGAGCAGTACTTC. The chain recombines TRBV12-3 or TRBV12-4 with TRBJ2-7; D ambiguous. V was clipped by 3 bases and J by 6 bases, with 9 bases between them. This CDR3 spans 12 amino acids.

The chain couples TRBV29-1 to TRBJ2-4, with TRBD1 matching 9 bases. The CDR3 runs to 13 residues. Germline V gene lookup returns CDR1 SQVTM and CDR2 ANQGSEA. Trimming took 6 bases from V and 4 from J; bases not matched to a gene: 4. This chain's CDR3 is CSVSGTGKNIQYF. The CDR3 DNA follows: TGCAGCGTCAGTGGGACAGGGAAAAACATTCAGTACTTC.

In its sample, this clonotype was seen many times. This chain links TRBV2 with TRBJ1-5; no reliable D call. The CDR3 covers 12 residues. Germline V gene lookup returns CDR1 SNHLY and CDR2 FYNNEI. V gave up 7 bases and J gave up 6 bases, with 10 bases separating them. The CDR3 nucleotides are TGTGCCAGCACCCGTCGGGGTCAGCCCCAGCATTTT. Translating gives CASTRRGQPQHF.

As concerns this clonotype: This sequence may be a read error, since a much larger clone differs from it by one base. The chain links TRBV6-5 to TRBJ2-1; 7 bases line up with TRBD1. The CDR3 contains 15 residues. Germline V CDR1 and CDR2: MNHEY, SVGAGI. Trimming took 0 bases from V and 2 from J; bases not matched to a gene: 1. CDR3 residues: CASSYSGGAYNEQFF. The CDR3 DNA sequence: TGTGCCAGCAGTTACTCAGGGGGCGCCTACAATGAGCAGTTCTTC.

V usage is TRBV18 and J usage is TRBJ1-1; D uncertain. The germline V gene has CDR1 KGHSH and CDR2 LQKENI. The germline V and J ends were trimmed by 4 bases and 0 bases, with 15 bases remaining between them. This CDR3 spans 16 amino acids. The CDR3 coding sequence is TGTGCCAGCTCACTAATAGAAAGCTCGGTGAACACTGAAGCTTTCTTT. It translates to CASSLIESSVNTEAFF.